One sample yielded the 15 T cell receptor beta chains listed below, sequenced in a study of T cell responses to AZD1222 COVID-19 vaccine. The table came from immunoSEQ multiplex PCR; TCRdb's copy has only in-frame clones and leaves some out. The top ten hold 25% to 35% of the sample, which has some 120,000 clones, 75% to 85% seen once. Sequencing used peripheral blood, obtained 28 days after the second AZD1222 dose. The receptors derive from an adult who received the AZD1222 COVID-19 vaccine.

The chain carries TRBV15 and TRBJ2-2; 8 nucleotides agree with TRBD1. Trimming took 1 base from V and 6 from J; bases not matched to a gene: 4. Germline lookup yields CDR1 LNHNV and CDR2 YYDKDF (reference sequence). The CDR3 totals 15 residues. CDR3 sequence: CATSRVDRGPGELFF. The CDR3 coding sequence is TGTGCCACCAGCAGAGTCGACAGGGGTCCCGGGGAGCTGTTTTTT.

V and J are TRBV5-1 and TRBJ2-1; D perhaps matches TRBD1 (6 bases). This CDR3 region has 14 residues. Germline loops: CDR1 SGHRS, CDR2 YFSETQ. The V end lost 4 bases, the J end lost 4 bases, and 12 bases lay between the germline ends. CDR3 in DNA: TGCGCCAGCAGCCTCCAACAGGGTTACAATGAGCAGTTCTTC. Its translation is CASSLQQGYNEQFF.

V gene TRBV5-1 combines with J gene TRBJ1-1; D unclear. Germline assignment: CDR1 SGHRS and CDR2 YFSETQ. The CDR3 contains 13 residues. V was pared by 0 bases and J by 1 base, with 4 bases between. The CDR3 nucleotides are TGCGCCAGCAGCTTGGCTTGGAACACTGAAGCTTTCTTT. Its protein product is CASSLAWNTEAFF.

This chain uses TRBV6-6 with TRBJ2-7; weak D call: TRBD1 (5 bases). This CDR3 contains 13 residues. V was cut by 4 bases and J by 6 bases, with 13 bases left in between. Germline CDR1 MNHNY, CDR2 SVGAGI (reference sequence). The CDR3 protein is CASSSFRAGEQYF. The CDR3 nucleotides are TGTGCCAGCAGTTCATTCAGGGCTGGCGAGCAGTACTTC.

The chain combines TRBV19 with TRBJ1-2, with D tentatively TRBD1 (5 bases). The germline V and J ends were trimmed by 4 bases and 6 bases, with 12 bases remaining between them. The CDR3 is 13 residues long. CDR1 is LNHDA, CDR2 SQIVND, per germline (reference sequence). The CDR3, as DNA: TGTGCCAGTAGTAACCGACCGGGGCATGGCTACACCTTC. Translated, it gives CASSNRPGHGYTF.

The chain links TRBV3-1 (or the pseudogene TRBV3-2) to TRBJ2-5, with 10 nucleotides matching TRBD2. Trimming took 4 bases from V and 1 from J; bases not matched to a gene: 0. Germline V lookup: CDR1 LGHDT, CDR2 YNNKEL (reference sequence). CDR3 length: 14 residues. CDR3 loop: CASSLAGGQETQYF. DNA for the CDR3: TGTGCCAGCAGCCTAGCGGGGGGCCAAGAGACCCAGTACTTC.

V and J are TRBV28 and TRBJ1-5, with D maybe TRBD1 (5 bases). The CDR3 length is 15 residues. Trimming took 6 bases from V and 0 from J, leaving 12 bases between them. Per germline, CDR1 MDHEN and CDR2 SYDVKM. CDR3 coding DNA: TGTGCCAGCAGATTCTCAGGGACTAGCAATCAGCCCCAGCATTTT. It encodes CASRFSGTSNQPQHF.

The rearrangement joins TRBV5-4 to TRBJ1-6; D may be TRBD1 (5 bases). The CDR3 is 15 amino acids. Looked up from germline, CDR1 is SGHNT and CDR2 is YYREEE (reference sequence). Deletions cut 4 bases from V and 13 bases from J, with 21 bases between. The CDR3: CASSGGTFRNGPLHF. The DNA of the CDR3 is TGTGCCAGCAGCGGGGGGACGTTCAGGAATGGTCCCCTCCACTTT.

The chain is built from TRBV25-1 and TRBJ1-2; possible D gene TRBD1, 6 bases. Per the germline V gene, CDR1 is MGHDK and CDR2 is SYGVNS. V was shortened by 8 bases and J by 9 bases, with 16 bases between the two germline ends. This CDR3 is 12 amino acids long. CDR3 in amino acids: CASLKGGSSYTF. CDR3 bases: TGTGCCAGCCTTAAGGGGGGCTCAAGCTACACCTTC.

This chain uses TRBV28 with TRBJ1-1, with D maybe TRBD1 (6 bases). Trimming removed 6 bases at V and 1 base at J, with 15 bases between. This CDR3 has 15 amino acids. CDR1 MDHEN and CDR2 SYDVKM come from the germline V gene. The CDR3: CASSHRGLENTEAFF. The DNA for the CDR3 is TGTGCCAGCAGCCATCGGGGGCTTGAGAACACTGAAGCTTTCTTT.

In the case of this clone: The junction does not match germline at one end; this may be a read error. The rearrangement links TRBV7-7 to TRBJ1-1, with no clear D. CDR1 and CDR2 from the germline V gene are SSHAT and FNYEAQ (reference sequence). The CDR3 has 13 amino acids. This CDR3 is CASSFRGNTEAFF. CDR3 coding DNA: TGTGCTAGCAGCTTCCGGGGGAACACTGAAGCTTTCTTT.

The CDR3 DNA sequence: TGCGCCAGCAGCTTGGACGGACTAGCTGGCTACGAGCAGTACTTC. This translates into CASSLDGLAGYEQYF. The chain uses TRBV5-1 and TRBJ2-7; 8 nucleotides line up with TRBD2. The ends lost 0 bases at V and 3 bases at J; junction bases unmatched: 5. Germline V lookup: CDR1 SGHRS, CDR2 YFSETQ. The CDR3 has 15 amino acids.

A few counts support this clone. CDR3 in amino acids: CASNVVGAYNEQFF. Written as DNA, the CDR3 is TGTGCCAGTAACGTAGTGGGAGCCTACAATGAGCAGTTCTTC. The chain has TRBV19 and TRBJ2-1; possibly TRBD2 for D (5 bases). Germline CDR1 and CDR2: LNHDA and SQIVND (reference sequence). The CDR3 loop spans 14 amino acids. Trimming cost V 7 bases and J 2 bases, with 12 bases left between them.

The J gene is TRBJ1-3, the V gene TRBV28; 8 bases match TRBD1. Germline-derived CDR1 and CDR2 are MDHEN and SYDVKM. V was pared by 6 bases and J by 2 bases, with 9 bases of the junction left unmatched. The CDR3 extends over 16 amino acids. The CDR3: CASSTSQGAPGNTIYF. The CDR3 nucleotides read TGTGCCAGCAGCACCTCCCAGGGGGCGCCTGGAAACACCATATATTTT.

In the case of this clone: The junction departs from the called germline gene at one end, perhaps through a read error. V usage is TRBV7-7 and J usage is TRBJ2-3; 7 bases are shared with TRBD1. The germline V gene has CDR1 SSHAT and CDR2 FNYEAQ (reference sequence). The CDR3 extends over 15 amino acids. CDR3 bases: TGTGCTAGCAGCCCAGGCAAGGGGGCATCAGATACGCAGTATTTT. This gives the protein CASSPGKGASDTQYF.